The present T cell receptor beta chain was sequenced within a study of blood T cell repertoires in COVID-19. Libraries were prepared by immunoSEQ multiplex PCR; TCRdb keeps only in-frame clonotypes and omits some of them. The repertoire holds 150,000 to 200,000 clones, about 88% seen once, with 2.1% in the top ten. The sequence derives from a man in his 70s with active or convalescent COVID-19. The specimen sequenced was peripheral blood.

CDR3 loop: CASSGPGQGGSGANVLTF. CDR3 in DNA: TGTGCCAGCAGTGGACCGGGACAGGGAGGCTCTGGGGCCAACGTCCTGACTTTC. The chain combines TRBV25-1 with TRBJ2-6; 9 bases agree with TRBD1. Germline V gene sequence: CDR1 MGHDK, CDR2 SYGVNS. The CDR3 runs 18 residues. Losses at the gene ends were 4 bases for V and 0 bases for J; bases not matched to a gene: 7. The full variable domain, rest sourced from reference TRBV25-1 and TRBJ2-6, is EADIYQTPRYLVIGTGKKITLECSQTMGHDKMYWYQQDPGMELHLIHYSYGVNSTEKGDLSSESTVSRIRTEHFPLTLESARPSHTSQYLCASSGPGQGGSGANVLTFGAGSRLTVL.